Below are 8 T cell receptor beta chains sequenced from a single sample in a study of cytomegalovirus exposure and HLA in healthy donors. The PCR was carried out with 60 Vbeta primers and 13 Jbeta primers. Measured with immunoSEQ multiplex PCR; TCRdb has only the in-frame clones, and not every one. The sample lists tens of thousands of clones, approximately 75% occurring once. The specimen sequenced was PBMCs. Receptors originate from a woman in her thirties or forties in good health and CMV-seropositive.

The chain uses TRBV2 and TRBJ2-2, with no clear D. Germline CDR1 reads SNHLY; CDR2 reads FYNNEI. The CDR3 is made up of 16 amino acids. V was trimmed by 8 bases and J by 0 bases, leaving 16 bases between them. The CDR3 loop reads CASSYLFPSNTGELFF. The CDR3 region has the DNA TGTGCCAGCTCTTACTTATTTCCCTCGAACACCGGGGAGCTGTTTTTT.

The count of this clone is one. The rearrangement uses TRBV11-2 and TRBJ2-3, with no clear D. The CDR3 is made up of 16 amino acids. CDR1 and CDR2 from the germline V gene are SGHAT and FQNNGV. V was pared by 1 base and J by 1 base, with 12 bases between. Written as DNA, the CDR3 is TGTGCCAGCAGCTTAGGCGTTGCGGCGGGCACAGATACGCAGTATTTT. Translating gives CASSLGVAAGTDTQYF.

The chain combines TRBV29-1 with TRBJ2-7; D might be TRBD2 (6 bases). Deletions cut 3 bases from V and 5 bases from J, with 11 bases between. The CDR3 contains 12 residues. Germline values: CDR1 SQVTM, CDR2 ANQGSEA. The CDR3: CSVEGGTDEQYF. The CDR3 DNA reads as TGCAGCGTTGAGGGGGGAACGGACGAGCAGTACTTC.

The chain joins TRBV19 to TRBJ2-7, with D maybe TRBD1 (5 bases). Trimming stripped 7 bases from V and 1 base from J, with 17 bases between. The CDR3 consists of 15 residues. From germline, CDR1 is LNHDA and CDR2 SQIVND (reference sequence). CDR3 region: CASTARAGLSYEQYF. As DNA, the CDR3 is TGTGCCAGTACCGCCCGGGCAGGGCTATCCTACGAGCAGTACTTC.

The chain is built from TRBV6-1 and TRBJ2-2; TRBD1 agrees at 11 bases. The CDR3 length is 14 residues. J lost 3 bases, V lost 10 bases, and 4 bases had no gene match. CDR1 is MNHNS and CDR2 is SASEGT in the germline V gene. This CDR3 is CATRDRGDTGELFF. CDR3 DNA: TGTGCCACCAGGGACAGGGGGGACACCGGGGAGCTGTTTTTT.

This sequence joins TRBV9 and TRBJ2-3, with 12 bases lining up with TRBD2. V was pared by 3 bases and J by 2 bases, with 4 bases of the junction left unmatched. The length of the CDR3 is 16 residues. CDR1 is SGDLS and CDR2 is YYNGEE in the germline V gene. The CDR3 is CASSGTSGGLTDTQYF. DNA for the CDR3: TGTGCCAGCAGCGGAACTAGCGGGGGGCTCACAGATACGCAGTATTTT.

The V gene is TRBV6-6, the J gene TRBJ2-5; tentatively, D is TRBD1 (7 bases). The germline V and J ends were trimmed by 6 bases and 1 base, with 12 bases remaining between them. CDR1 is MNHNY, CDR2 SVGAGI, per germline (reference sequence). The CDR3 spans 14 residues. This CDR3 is CASSRQGLQETQYF. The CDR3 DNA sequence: TGTGCCAGCAGCCGACAGGGACTCCAAGAGACCCAGTACTTC.

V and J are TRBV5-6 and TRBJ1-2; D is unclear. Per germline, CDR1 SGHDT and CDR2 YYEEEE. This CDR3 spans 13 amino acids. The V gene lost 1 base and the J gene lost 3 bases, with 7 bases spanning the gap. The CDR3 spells CASSLSGDYGYTF. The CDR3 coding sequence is TGTGCCAGCAGCTTGTCAGGCGACTATGGCTACACCTTC.